This TCR beta chain was profiled in a study of blood T cell repertoires in COVID-19. Whole-study context: There were acute and convalescent COVID-19 samples, and they came from the United States, Italy and Spain. T cells, B-cell-depleted T cells, or PBMCs supplied cDNA or gDNA.

In the original processing: By means of reference gene primer amplification, nucleated cell counts were estimated. Some clones are missing from TCRdb's copy, which holds only in-frame ones; the method was immunoSEQ multiplex PCR. D and trimming come from the DNA, and the V and J calls and clone size come from that table. The sample lists around 380,000 clones; approximately 80% were seen once. The CDR3 has 14 amino acids. Trimming took 7 bases from V and 0 from J, leaving 11 bases between them. Germline values: CDR1 SGHRS, CDR2 YFSETQ. The chain recombines TRBV5-1 with TRBJ1-3, with D possibly matching TRBD1 (5 bases). The origin of this receptor is a human donor with acute or convalescent COVID-19. The donor label of this sample is uncertain. Sequencing input: peripheral blood. The CDR3 sequence: CASQRGSSGNTIYF. Written as DNA, the CDR3 is TGCGCCAGCCAAAGGGGAAGCTCTGGAAACACCATATATTTT.